This TCR beta chain derives from a study of shared clonotypes between healthy human individuals. The study's findings and limits: It was the non-shared clonotypes that had lower generation probabilities than clonotypes shared by all four donors. Sharing across four donors was highest in naive CD4 (roughly 5%) and lowest in memory CD8 (around 0.4%).

Naive CD8 populations comprised CD45RO-negative cells positively selected for CCR7, excluding terminally differentiated effector memory CD45RA+ cells. Deep-level assay runs were performed. The data were produced by immunoSEQ multiplex PCR, yet TCRdb's version contains in-frame clones alone and is incomplete. The table has about 2.1 million clones, around 95% seen once. Germline loops: CDR1 SEHNR, CDR2 FQNEAQ (reference sequence). The V gene end was trimmed by 3 bases and the J gene end by 6 bases; junction bases not matched to a gene: 8. This CDR3 is 16 amino acids long. About this clone: Its specificity is unknown.

This TCR was sampled from a man aged 18 to 30 in good health. Some clones in this sample may be carry-over from other donors' samples. The J gene is TRBJ2-2, the V gene TRBV7-9, with TRBD1 matching over 9 bases. The specimen was naive CD8+ T cells from PBMCs. This CDR3 reads CASSFPRTGVAGELFF. The CDR3 coding sequence is TGTGCCAGCAGCTTCCCCAGGACAGGGGTAGCCGGGGAGCTGTTTTTT.